Each of the 14 T cell receptor beta chains below was sequenced from the same sample in a study of blood T cells in healthy people across ages. A sample-barcoded 5' primer and a J-beta primer mix were used in a second PCR of about 7 to 12 cycles. Each CDR3 protein gets one entry after TCRdb re-called the 5' RACE reads with MiXCR. The sample yields hundreds of thousands of distinct CDR3 sequences, 58% seen once. The sample taken for sequencing was blood. The receptors shown here come from a man younger than 45 in good health.

V gene TRBV6-6 combines with J gene TRBJ2-5; tentative D call: TRBD2 (7 bases). This CDR3 has 12 amino acids. Germline lookup yields CDR1 MNHNY and CDR2 SVGAGI (reference sequence). Trimming left V 8 bases short and J 7 bases short, with 14 bases between. The CDR3 sequence is CASGGASGTQYF. DNA of the CDR3: TGTGCCAGCGGGGGGGCCAGTGGGACCCAGTACTTC.

As to this clonotype: One base away lies a much larger clone, so this may be a sequencing read error. This rearrangement joins TRBV6-2 or TRBV6-3 to TRBJ1-2; no firm D call. The germline gives CDR1 MNHEY, CDR2 SVGEGT. The CDR3 is made up of 12 amino acids. CDR3: CASGYSNYGYTF. In DNA, the CDR3 is TGTGCCAGCGGTTACTCGAACTATGGCTACACCTTC.

The J gene is TRBJ1-5, the V gene TRBV28; D might be TRBD1 (5 bases). From germline, CDR1 is MDHEN and CDR2 SYDVKM. Trimming stripped 1 base from V and 6 bases from J, with 13 bases between. This CDR3 is 15 amino acids long. The CDR3 here is CASSLSGKGPQPQHF. The CDR3 coding sequence is TGTGCCAGCAGTTTATCGGGAAAGGGGCCTCAGCCCCAGCATTTT.

The chain recombines TRBV20-1 with TRBJ1-1; maybe TRBD1 (5 bases). Trimming shortened V by 4 bases and J by 5 bases, and 11 bases separated the two germline ends. The germline V gene has CDR1 DFQATT and CDR2 SNEGSKA (reference sequence). This CDR3 comprises 12 residues. CDR3 sequence reads: CSATGMYTEAFF. CDR3 DNA sequence: TGCAGTGCTACAGGGATGTATACTGAAGCTTTCTTT.

This clonotype was detected a few times. The chain carries TRBV20-1 and TRBJ2-7, with 8 bases aligning to TRBD2. The CDR3 extends over 14 amino acids. Trimming at V came to 1 base and at J to 4 bases, leaving 6 bases not matched to a gene. Germline loops: CDR1 DFQATT, CDR2 SNEGSKA (reference sequence). CDR3 sequence (DNA): TGCAGTGCTAGAGTTCAGCGGGAGAGGTACGAGCAGTACTTC. This gives the protein CSARVQRERYEQYF.

The rearrangement uses TRBV3-1 and TRBJ2-3; 12 bases align to TRBD2. The germline V gene encodes CDR1 LGHDT and CDR2 YNNKEL (reference sequence). This CDR3 region has 18 residues. After removal of 5 bases from V and 5 bases from J, the junction contained 14 bases not matched to a gene. CDR3 DNA sequence: TGTGCCAGCAGCTCCCCTTGGACTAGCGGGAAGCAAGGAGATACGCAGTATTTT. This translates into CASSSPWTSGKQGDTQYF.

V and J are TRBV5-1 and TRBJ2-7; 9 nucleotides align to TRBD1. Germline V gene data show CDR1 as SGHRS and CDR2 as YFSETQ. J lost 5 bases, V lost 5 bases, and 5 bases had no gene match. The CDR3 consists of 13 residues. CDR3 nucleotide sequence: TGCGCCAGCAGTACGGGACAGGGCCACGAGCAGTACTTC. Translated: CASSTGQGHEQYF.

V usage is TRBV12-3 or TRBV12-4 and J usage is TRBJ1-1; D may be TRBD1 (6 bases). The CDR3 has 16 residues. V dropped 7 bases and J dropped 3 bases, with 21 bases sitting between them. For the CDR3, the DNA is TGTGCCAGCACCAAAGGCGGGGTTAGGGGGTACACTGAAGCTTTCTTT. Its translation is CASTKGGVRGYTEAFF.

This chain connects TRBV27 to TRBJ2-7, with 8 bases identical to TRBD1. The germline gives CDR1 MNHEY, CDR2 SMNVEV (reference sequence). After removal of 4 bases from V and 7 bases from J, the junction contained 9 bases not matched to a gene. The CDR3 has 14 residues. CDR3 in amino acids: CASSSLQGAREQYF. CDR3 DNA: TGTGCCAGCAGTTCCCTCCAGGGGGCTAGGGAGCAGTACTTC.

The gene calls are TRBV6-6 and TRBJ2-7, with D tentatively TRBD2 (6 bases). The CDR3 contains 12 residues. The V end lost 7 bases, the J end lost 6 bases, and 13 bases lay between the germline ends. The germline V gene has CDR1 MNHNY and CDR2 SVGAGI (reference sequence). As DNA, the CDR3 is TGTGCCAGCACCAGTGGGGGGACCGAGCAGTACTTC. Translated, it gives CASTSGGTEQYF.

This clonotype appeared a few times. This rearrangement joins TRBV2 to TRBJ2-7; 14 nucleotides agree with TRBD2. V lost 5 bases to trimming and J lost 7 bases; unmatched junction nucleotides: 4. This CDR3 has 14 residues. From germline, CDR1 is SNHLY and CDR2 FYNNEI. The CDR3, as DNA: TGTGCCAGCAGTCGACTAGCGGGAGGGGGAGAGCAGTACTTC. Amino acid sequence: CASSRLAGGGEQYF.

The chain joins TRBV6-2 or TRBV6-3 to TRBJ2-1, with D tentatively TRBD2 (6 bases). The V gene lost 11 bases and the J gene lost 3 bases, with 14 bases spanning the gap. Germline CDR1 and CDR2: MNHEY and SVGEGT. CDR3 length: 13 residues. CDR3 DNA sequence: TGTGCCCTCGGGAGAGAGGGCTACAATGAGCAGTTCTTC. It yields the protein CALGREGYNEQFF.

The chain employs TRBV7-9 and TRBJ2-3; 8 bases fit TRBD1. This CDR3 has 15 residues. CDR1 is SEHNR, CDR2 FQNEAQ, per germline (reference sequence). V shed 5 bases, J shed 2 bases, and the junction held 6 bases outside the gene matches. This CDR3 reads CASSPGDRYTDTQYF. The CDR3 region has the DNA TGTGCCAGCAGCCCGGGGGACAGGTACACAGATACGCAGTATTTT.

This clonotype was observed a few times. The genes are TRBV7-9 and TRBJ2-1, with no clear D. The CDR3 totals 11 residues. Germline CDR1 is SEHNR and CDR2 is FQNEAQ (reference sequence). Trimming shortened V by 3 bases and J by 8 bases, and 5 bases separated the two germline ends. CDR3 protein: CASSFRYEQFF. The CDR3 bases are TGTGCCAGCAGCTTTCGTTATGAGCAGTTCTTC.